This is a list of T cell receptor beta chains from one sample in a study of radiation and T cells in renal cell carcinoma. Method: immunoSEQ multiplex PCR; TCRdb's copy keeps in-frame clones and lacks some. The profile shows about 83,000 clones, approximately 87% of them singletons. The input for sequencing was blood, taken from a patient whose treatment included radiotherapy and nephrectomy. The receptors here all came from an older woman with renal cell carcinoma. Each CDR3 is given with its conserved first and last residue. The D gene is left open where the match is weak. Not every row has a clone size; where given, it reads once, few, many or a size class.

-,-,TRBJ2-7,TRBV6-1,TGTGCCAGCAATCAGGACATCCCGAGCTCCTACGAGCAGTACTTC,CASNQDIPSSYEQYF
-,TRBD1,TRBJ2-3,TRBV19,TGTGCCAGTAGTATGAGGGGACAGGGGGCCGCAGATACGCAGTATTTT,CASSMRGQGAADTQYF
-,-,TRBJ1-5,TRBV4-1,TGCGCCAGCTCAACGGGTCTCAATCAGCCCCAGCATTTT,CASSTGLNQPQHF
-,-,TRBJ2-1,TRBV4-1,TGCGCCAGCAGCCAAGATTCTGAGCCCGAGCAGTTCTTC,CASSQDSEPEQFF
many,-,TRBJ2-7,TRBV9,TGTGCCAGCAGCGTAGGGGGTCCTTCCTACGAGCAGTACTTC,CASSVGGPSYEQYF
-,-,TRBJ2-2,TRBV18,TGTGCCAGCTCACCTACAGGGTTCCTGAACACCGGGGAGCTGTTTTTT,CASSPTGFLNTGELFF
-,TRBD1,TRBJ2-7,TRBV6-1,TGTGCCAGCAGGCTACTAGGACAGGGGCATTACTTC,CASRLLGQGHYF
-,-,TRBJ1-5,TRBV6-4,TGTGCCAGCAGCGCCCAGGGACGGATTAATCAGCCCCAGCATTTT,CASSAQGRINQPQHF
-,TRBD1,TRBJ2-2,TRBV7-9,TGTGCCAGCAGCTTAGGGTGGACAGGGAACACCGGGGAGCTGTTTTTT,CASSLGWTGNTGELFF
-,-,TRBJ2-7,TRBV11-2,TGTGCCAGCAGCTTAGAAGGTCTTAAGTCCTACGAGCAGTACTTC,CASSLEGLKSYEQYF
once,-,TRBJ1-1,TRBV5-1,TGCGCCAGCAGCCCTGGGAGCCGGGGAAATAAGAACACTGAAGCTTTCTTT,CASSPGSRGNKNTEAFF
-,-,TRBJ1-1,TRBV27,TGTGCCAGCAGTTTAAGTATTGTCCGGAACACTGAAGCTTTCTTT,CASSLSIVRNTEAFF
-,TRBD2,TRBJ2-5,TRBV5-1,TGCGCCAGCAAGCTAGCGGGTGAAGAGACCCAGTACTTC,CASKLAGEETQYF
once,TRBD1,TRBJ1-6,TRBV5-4,TGTGCCAGCAGCTTGGACAGGGGTCGATCACCCCTCCACTTT,CASSLDRGRSPLHF
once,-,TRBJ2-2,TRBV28,TGTGCCAGCAGTTACGTGAACACCGGGGAGCTGTTTTTT,CASSYVNTGELFF
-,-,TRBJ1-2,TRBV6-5,TGTGCCAGCAGTTTAGAAGGGGTGTCTGGCTACACCTTC,CASSLEGVSGYTF
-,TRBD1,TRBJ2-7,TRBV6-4,TGTGCCATCACTGACAGGGTAATCCCCTACGAGCAGTACTTC,CAITDRVIPYEQYF
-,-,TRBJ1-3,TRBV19,TGTGCCAGTACAGAGGACATAAATGGAAACACCATATATTTT,CASTEDINGNTIYF
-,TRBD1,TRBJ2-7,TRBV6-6,TGTGCCAGCAGTTACGGGACAGGGGGCACCTACGAGCAGTACTTC,CASSYGTGGTYEQYF
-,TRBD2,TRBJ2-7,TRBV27,TGTGCCAGCAGTTTGGGGACTAGCGGGAACGAGCAGTACTTC,CASSLGTSGNEQYF
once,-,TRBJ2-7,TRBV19,TGTGCCAGTAGTATTTCAGAGCTACTAAACGAGCAGTACTTC,CASSISELLNEQYF
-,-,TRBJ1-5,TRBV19,TGTGCCAGTAGCCCCCGGGGCCTGGTTAGCAATCAGCCCCAGCATTTT,CASSPRGLVSNQPQHF
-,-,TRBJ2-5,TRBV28,TGTGCCAGCAATCCCACCGGGGCACTATCGACCCAGTACTTC,CASNPTGALSTQYF
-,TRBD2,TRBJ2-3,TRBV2,TGTGCCAGGCGGGATCCGGGACTAGCCCCAGATACGCAGTATTTT,CARRDPGLAPDTQYF
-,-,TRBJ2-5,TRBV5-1,TGCGCCAGCAGCCCGGGAAGGATCCAAGAGACCCAGTACTTC,CASSPGRIQETQYF
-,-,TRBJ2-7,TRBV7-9,TGTGCCAGCAGCCCGTCGGCACCCAAGGGTTACGAGCAGTACTTC,CASSPSAPKGYEQYF
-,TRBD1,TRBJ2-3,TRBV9,TGTGCCAGCAGCGCCGAGGGACAGGGTAGCACAGATACGCAGTATTTT,CASSAEGQGSTDTQYF
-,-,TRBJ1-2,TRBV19,TGTGCCAGTGGAGCCTCTAACTATGGCTACACCTTC,CASGASNYGYTF
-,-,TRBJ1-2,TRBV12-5,TGTGCTAGTGGCCCCTCAGGGGTAGGGGGCTACACCTTC,CASGPSGVGGYTF
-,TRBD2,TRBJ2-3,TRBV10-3,TGTGCCATCCGGACTAGCGGGGGGGGCGCAGATACGCAGTATTTT,CAIRTSGGGADTQYF
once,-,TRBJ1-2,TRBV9,TGTGCCAGCAGCGTAGGCCAAGCTTCCTATGGCTACACCTTC,CASSVGQASYGYTF
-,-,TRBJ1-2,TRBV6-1,TGTGCCAGCAGTGAATCGGGGCCTGTCTATGGCTACACCTTC,CASSESGPVYGYTF
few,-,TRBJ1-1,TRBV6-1,TGTGCCAGCAAGGGACTCAGGAGCACTGAAGCTTTCTTT,CASKGLRSTEAFF
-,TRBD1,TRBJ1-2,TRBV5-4,TGTGCCAGCAGCGGAGACAGGGTACGCGGCTACACCTTC,CASSGDRVRGYTF
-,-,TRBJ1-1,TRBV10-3,TGTGCCATCAGCGCCCGGTCGGACACTGAAGCTTTCTTT,CAISARSDTEAFF
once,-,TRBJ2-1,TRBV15,TGTGCCACCAGCAGGGATGGGACCACAATTTCCTACAATGAGCAGTTCTTC,CATSRDGTTISYNEQFF
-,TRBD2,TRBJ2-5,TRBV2,TGTGCCAGCGGGCTCCGGGGGGACCTTGAGACCCAGTACTTC,CASGLRGDLETQYF
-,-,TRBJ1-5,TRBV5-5,TGTGCCAGCAGCTCCGCTATTGGAAAGGGTCAGCCCCAGCATTTT,CASSSAIGKGQPQHF
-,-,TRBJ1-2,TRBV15,TGTGCCACCAGCAGAGAGGCGGTATCAGCTAACTATGGCTACACCTTC,CATSREAVSANYGYTF
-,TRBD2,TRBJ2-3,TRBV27,TGTGCCAGCACCAAGAGACTAGCGGGGGTCCCAAACACAGATACGCAGTATTTT,CASTKRLAGVPNTDTQYF
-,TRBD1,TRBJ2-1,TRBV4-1,TGCGCCAGCAGCCACCTCGACAGGGGAAAGTACAATGAGCAGTTCTTC,CASSHLDRGKYNEQFF
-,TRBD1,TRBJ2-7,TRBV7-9,TGTGCCAGCAGCCTTAGCGGTGTCGCAGGGGGCTACTACGAGCAGTACTTC,CASSLSGVAGGYYEQYF
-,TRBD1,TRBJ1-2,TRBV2,TGTGCCAGCAGTGAAACAGGGGCGCGCTATGGCTACACCTTC,CASSETGARYGYTF
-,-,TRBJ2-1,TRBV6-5,TGTGCCAGCAGTTACTCACTAGCCCTCTCCTACAATGAGCAGTTCTTC,CASSYSLALSYNEQFF
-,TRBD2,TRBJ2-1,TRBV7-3,TGTGCCAGCAGCCAGCCTGGAGGTAGCGGGAGTTCGGACAATGAGCAGTTCTTC,CASSQPGGSGSSDNEQFF
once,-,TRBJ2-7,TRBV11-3,TGTGCCAGCAGCGAGGACACCAGAGACGAGCAGTACTTC,CASSEDTRDEQYF
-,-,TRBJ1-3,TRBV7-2,TGTGCCACTAAGTGGGGACCAAGCTCTGGAAACACCATATATTTT,CATKWGPSSGNTIYF